These T cell receptor beta chains were read from a single sample in a study of blood T cell repertoires in COVID-19. The table came from immunoSEQ multiplex PCR; TCRdb's copy has only in-frame clones and leaves some out. This sample has 300,000 or so clones, with approximately 86% found just once. Sequenced input: peripheral blood. The source of these receptors is a man in his 70s with acute or convalescent COVID-19. Each CDR3 is given with its conserved first and last residue. D genes are given only for firm matches. Clone size is not always given. Where it is, it says once, few, many or a class for expanded clones.

j_call v_call clone_size d_call cdr3_nt cdr3_aa
TRBJ2-1 TRBV11-3 NA NA TGTGCCAGCAGCTTGAGCAGGGCCAATGAGCAGTTCTTC CASSLSRANEQFF
TRBJ1-1 TRBV7-2 NA TRBD1 TGTGCCAGCAGCCGGGACAGGTCAAGCACTGAAGCTTTCTTT CASSRDRSSTEAFF
TRBJ2-7 TRBV6-2/TRBV6-3 NA NA TGTGCCAGCAGTACCCTAAGCTCCTACGAGCAGTACTTC CASSTLSSYEQYF
TRBJ2-7 TRBV5-1 few TRBD1 TGCGCCAGCAGTCAGACAGGGGCCTACGACGAGCAGTACTTC CASSQTGAYDEQYF
TRBJ2-1 TRBV6-2/TRBV6-3 NA NA TGTGCCAGCAGTTACGGACTAACAAACTACAATGAGCAGTTCTTC CASSYGLTNYNEQFF
TRBJ1-6 TRBV5-1 NA TRBD1 TGCGCCAGCAGCCCAGGACAGGGGAACTATAATTCACCCCTCCACTTT CASSPGQGNYNSPLHF
TRBJ1-6 TRBV5-1 NA TRBD1 TGCGCCAGCAGCTTAGCTACCGGGACAGGAGATTCACCCCTCCACTTT CASSLATGTGDSPLHF
TRBJ1-2 TRBV24-1 NA NA TGTGCCACCAGTGACAGAAACTATGGCTACACCTTC CATSDRNYGYTF
TRBJ2-6 TRBV2 NA TRBD1 TGTGCCTCGGGACAGCTTAACTCGGGGGCCAACGTCCTGACTTTC CASGQLNSGANVLTF
TRBJ1-3 TRBV5-1 NA NA TGCGCCAGCAGCCCAAACGGGATGGGAAACACCATATATTTT CASSPNGMGNTIYF
TRBJ2-3 TRBV15 once NA TGTGCCACCAGCAGAGATCGAACAGGCACAGATACGCAGTATTTT CATSRDRTGTDTQYF
TRBJ1-4 TRBV13 NA NA TGTGCCAGCAGCTTAGGGGCGGGGATTCGAGAAAAACTGTTTTTT CASSLGAGIREKLFF
TRBJ2-5 TRBV20-1 NA NA TGCAGTGCTCTAGCGAGAGAGACCCAGTACTTC CSALARETQYF
TRBJ1-1 TRBV6-5 NA NA TGTGCCAGCAGTACAGTAGGCGCTGAAGCTTTCTTT CASSTVGAEAFF
TRBJ1-1 TRBV5-1 NA NA TGCGCCAGCAGCTTGGAGCCCGCGAACACTGAAGCTTTCTTT CASSLEPANTEAFF
TRBJ2-5 TRBV10-2 NA NA TGCGCCAGCAGTGACCCTCTAAGGACCCAGTACTTC CASSDPLRTQYF
TRBJ1-1 TRBV10-3 many TRBD1 TGTGCCACCATCAGGGGACAGGGGGACACTGAAGCTTTCTTT CATIRGQGDTEAFF
TRBJ2-1 TRBV7-2 once TRBD2 TGTGCCAGCAGCTTACGATGGACTAGCGGGGGGTCATCCTACAATGAGCAGTTCTTC CASSLRWTSGGSSYNEQFF
TRBJ2-1 TRBV6-5 once TRBD2 TGTGCCAGCAGTCGGACCGGGACTAGCCACAATGAGCAGTTCTTC CASSRTGTSHNEQFF
TRBJ1-2 TRBV7-2 NA TRBD1 TGTGCCAGCAGCCTGAGTTGGGGACAGGGGCGTGGCTACACCTTC CASSLSWGQGRGYTF
TRBJ1-2 TRBV4-2 NA NA TGTGCCAGCAGCCAAATTGGAGAGATTGGCTACACCTTC CASSQIGEIGYTF
TRBJ1-3 TRBV7-2 NA TRBD1 TGTGCCAGCAGCTCAAAGACAGGGGAGGGTTGGAACACCATATATTTT CASSSKTGEGWNTIYF
TRBJ1-1 TRBV29-1 NA NA TGCAGCGCTGTCGTACAGGTGGGCACTGAAGCTTTCTTT CSAVVQVGTEAFF
TRBJ1-2 TRBV5-1 NA NA TGCGCCAGCAGCTCGTTGGACAGCCTCCCGGGCTACACCTTC CASSSLDSLPGYTF
TRBJ2-1 TRBV5-1 once NA TGCGCCAGCAGCACGCAGGGGGGTGAGCAGTTCTTC CASSTQGGEQFF
TRBJ2-3 TRBV9 few TRBD2 TGTGCCAGCAGCGTAGAGGGACTAGCGGGGACAGATACGCAGTATTTT CASSVEGLAGTDTQYF
TRBJ2-2 TRBV3-1/TRBV3-2 NA NA TGTGCCAGCAGCCAAGTTGGGCGAGCGGGGAACACCGGGGAGCTGTTTTTT CASSQVGRAGNTGELFF
TRBJ2-3 TRBV9 NA TRBD2 TGTGCCAGCAGCGCGGAGGGGCGGGGGGGCACAGATACGCAGTATTTT CASSAEGRGGTDTQYF
TRBJ1-5 TRBV15 NA NA TGTGCCACCAGCAGGGGCGAACAGCCCCAGCATTTT CATSRGEQPQHF
TRBJ2-3 TRBV19 NA TRBD2 TGTGCCACCACACCCACGACTAGCGGGGGCACAGATACGCAGTATTTT CATTPTTSGGTDTQYF
TRBJ1-2 TRBV28 once NA TGTGCCAGCAGTTTTAATCGGGTTTTAGGTGGCTACACCTTC CASSFNRVLGGYTF
TRBJ1-6 TRBV25-1 once TRBD1 TGTGCCAGCAGTGAACCCCGACAGGGGCGAGATTCACCCCTCCACTTT CASSEPRQGRDSPLHF
TRBJ2-1 TRBV7-2 once TRBD2 TGTGCCAGCAGCTCCGGGGGGGCAAGCTCCTACAATGAGCAGTTCTTC CASSSGGASSYNEQFF
TRBJ1-4 TRBV6-5 NA TRBD1 TGTGCCAGCAGTTACTATAGACAGGGGGCGCGAGAAAAACTGTTTTTT CASSYYRQGAREKLFF
TRBJ1-2 TRBV19 NA NA TGTGCCAGTATAAACAGAGGGTCTGTTGGCTACACCTTC CASINRGSVGYTF
TRBJ2-3 TRBV7-9 few NA TGTGCCAGCAGCTACGGGACTGCAGATACGCAGTATTTT CASSYGTADTQYF
TRBJ2-5 TRBV9 NA TRBD2 TGTGCCAGCAGCGGGGGACTAGCGGAAGAGACCCAGTACTTC CASSGGLAEETQYF
TRBJ1-6 TRBV7-2 NA NA TGTGCCAGCAGCTTGGGGTGGGGGGATTCACCCCTCCACTTT CASSLGWGDSPLHF
TRBJ1-1 TRBV30 NA NA TGTGCCTGGAGGCGGCCGAACACTGAAGCTTTCTTT CAWRRPNTEAFF
TRBJ2-2 TRBV6-5 NA TRBD2 TGTGCCAGCAGGACAACTAGCGGGAGTACCGGGGAGCTGTTTTTT CASRTTSGSTGELFF
TRBJ2-7 TRBV5-1 once NA TGCGCCAGCAGCTTGGCTGGAGGGTTGAACGAGCAGTACTTC CASSLAGGLNEQYF
TRBJ2-1 TRBV28 NA TRBD1 TGTGCCAGCAGCCTACCCGGGACAGGGGGAAATGAGCAGTTCTTC CASSLPGTGGNEQFF